This T cell receptor beta chain was sequenced in a study of CD8+CD57+ T cells in acquired aplastic anemia. Background on the study: DNA recovered from sorted CD4+ and CD8+ cells had a mean of around 3.2 ug.

Germline lookup yields CDR1 LNHDA and CDR2 SQIVND (reference sequence). This CDR3 region has 12 residues. V was trimmed by 8 bases and J by 3 bases, leaving 10 bases between them. Patients selected for sequencing had displayed CD8+CD57+ cell expansion by flow cytometry. There were no patients without severe acquired aplastic anemia. When blood sampling took place, the patients had received no therapy. Many counts were recorded for this clonotype. Investigators profiled TCR beta VDJ and CDR3 from genomic DNA template. Each CDR3 protein is one row after TCRdb ran MiXCR on the reads. The table lists some 200,000 distinct CDR3 sequences, 48% of them singletons.

This chain connects TRBV19 to TRBJ1-1; no clear D. Sequencing was carried out using sorted CD4+, CD8+, or CD8+CD57+ T cells (not recorded which) from PBMCs. The receptor comes from a human donor with aplastic anemia. The CDR3 sequence: CASQRTDTEAFF. The CDR3 DNA follows: TGTGCCAGTCAAAGGACGGACACTGAAGCTTTCTTT.